This T cell receptor beta chain is drawn from a study of blood T cell repertoires in COVID-19. The wider study: The origin of the acute and convalescent COVID-19 samples was the United States, Italy and Spain.

Per the authors' pipeline: Quantification of nucleated cells was approximated via reference gene primer amplification. Only in-frame clones appear in the TCRdb table, and some are missing; sequencing was by immunoSEQ multiplex PCR. Clone size and V and J calls were adopted from that table, with D and trimming inferred from the DNA. Of over 150,000 clones listed, roughly 84% were seen once; the top ten hold 13% to 15%. The germline V gene encodes CDR1 SGHAT and CDR2 FQNNGV. The CDR3 runs 13 residues. Trimming left V 1 base short and J 10 bases short, with 8 bases between. Sequencing used peripheral blood. The source is a man aged 18 to 30 with active or convalescent COVID-19. The chain joins TRBV11-2 to TRBJ1-6; no clear D. CDR3 in DNA: TGTGCCAGCAGCTTAGGTTCTGTATCACCCCTCCACTTT. Protein product: CASSLGSVSPLHF. The complete variable domain, with remaining parts taken from reference TRBV11-2 and TRBJ1-6, reads EAGVAQSPRYKIIEKRQSVAFWCNPISGHATLYWYQQILGQGPKLLIQFQNNGVVDDSQLPKDRFSAERLKGVDSTLKIQPAKLEDSAVYLCASSLGSVSPLHFGNGTRLTVT.